Shown below are 32 T cell receptor beta chains from a single sample sequenced in a study of T cell repertoires in cytomegalovirus infection. TCRdb re-analysed the reads in MiXCR, keeping a single row per CDR3 protein. This sample has approximately 320,000 distinct CDR3 sequences, with 8% to 9.5% found just once. The specimen sequenced was PBMCs. The source of these receptors is a human donor in good health (CMV status not recorded). Some clones in this sample may be carry-over from other donors' samples.

The genes are TRBV27 and TRBJ1-1; TRBD1 matches 10 bases. V shed 5 bases, J shed 1 base, and the junction held 7 bases outside the gene matches. The CDR3 totals 16 residues. The germline CDR1 and CDR2 sequences are MNHEY and SMNVEV (reference sequence). Written as DNA, the CDR3 is TGTGCCAGCAGTAGGCGGGGACAGGGGCCGAACACTGAAGCTTTCTTT. The encoded protein is CASSRRGQGPNTEAFF.

The J gene is TRBJ2-1, the V gene TRBV7-3; maybe TRBD2 (5 bases). The germline CDR1 and CDR2 sequences are SGHTA and FQGTGA. CDR3 size: 14 residues. Trimming pared 6 bases from V and 7 bases from J, leaving 16 bases between. As DNA, the CDR3 is TGTGCCAGCAGATCCGGAGGTTTGGCTAATGAGCAGTTCTTC. This encodes CASRSGGLANEQFF.

This clonotype was detected many times. J is TRBJ2-1 and V is TRBV5-4; a weak D match, TRBD1 (5 bases). Trimming pared 4 bases from V and 0 bases from J, leaving 11 bases between. The CDR3 length is 15 residues. Germline values: CDR1 SGHNT, CDR2 YYREEE (reference sequence). CDR3 bases: TGTGCCAGCAGCATGGACGGACACTCCTACAATGAGCAGTTCTTC. Translated: CASSMDGHSYNEQFF.

With regard to this clonotype: This may arise from a read error, as a much more abundant clone is one base away. The chain employs TRBV7-2 and TRBJ1-2; D may be TRBD1 (5 bases). Germline V gene data show CDR1 as SGHTA and CDR2 as FQGNSA. The CDR3 contains 16 residues. CDR3 nucleotides: TGTGCCAGCAGCTTAGGGCCGGGGCCCACCGCTCGGGGCTTCACCTTC. This gives the protein CASSLGPGPTARGFTF.

This clonotype was counted many times. The V and J genes are TRBV12-3 or TRBV12-4 and TRBJ2-1; the match to TRBD2 covers 10 bases. Trimming removed 4 bases from V and 0 bases from J; junction bases left unmatched: 6. This CDR3 comprises 17 residues. CDR3 amino acids: CASSSSGGWRSYNEQFF. The CDR3 nucleotides read TGTGCCAGCAGTTCTAGCGGGGGATGGCGCTCCTACAATGAGCAGTTCTTC.

This clonotype was seen a few times. The rearrangement uses TRBV12-3 or TRBV12-4 and TRBJ2-3, with 7 bases that match TRBD2. The CDR3 is 15 amino acids. Germline trimming cut 4 bases from V and 4 bases from J; bases unmatched to any gene: 8. CDR3 coding DNA: TGTGCCAGCAGTTCGGCCCGCGGGAGAGCAGATACGCAGTATTTT. It translates to CASSSARGRADTQYF.

This clonotype was seen repeatedly, ten times or more. V usage is TRBV7-2 and J usage is TRBJ2-4; D might be TRBD1 (5 bases). This CDR3 spans 17 amino acids. V lost 5 bases and J lost 0, with 17 bases in between. Germline V lookup: CDR1 SGHTA, CDR2 FQGNSA. The DNA of the CDR3 is TGTGCCAGCAGCCCCAGGCAGGGTGGTATAGCCAAAAACATTCAGTACTTC. Translated: CASSPRQGGIAKNIQYF.

This clonotype was observed a handful of times. The chain is built from TRBV19 and TRBJ1-2, with 9 bases identical to TRBD1. Germline V gene lookup returns CDR1 LNHDA and CDR2 SQIVND (reference sequence). CDR3 length: 15 residues. Losses at the gene ends were 6 bases for V and 2 bases for J; bases not matched to a gene: 7. CDR3 loop: CASSLSGTGNYGYTF. CDR3 coding DNA: TGTGCCAGTAGCCTATCCGGGACAGGGAACTATGGCTACACCTTC.

The rearrangement links TRBV7-2 to TRBJ1-2; D gene uncertain. V was pared by 5 bases and J by 0 bases, with 13 bases between. The CDR3 runs to 15 residues. Germline V lookup: CDR1 SGHTA, CDR2 FQGNSA. CDR3 sequence reads: CASSGEVLANYGYTF. CDR3 nucleotide sequence: TGTGCCAGCAGCGGGGAGGTTCTAGCTAACTATGGCTACACCTTC.

At least ten counts were recorded for this clonotype. The chain carries TRBV7-2 and TRBJ1-1; a possible D gene is TRBD1 (6 bases). The CDR3 is 13 amino acids. Germline CDR1 SGHTA, CDR2 FQGNSA. The V and J ends lost 1 base and 8 bases respectively, with 11 bases between them. CDR3: CASSLVTTGEAFF. CDR3 nucleotide sequence: TGTGCCAGCAGCTTAGTGACGACAGGAGAAGCTTTCTTT. Supplemented by reference TRBV7-2 and TRBJ1-1, the full variable domain reads GAGVSQSPSNKVTEKGKDVELRCDPISGHTALYWYRQSLGQGLEFLIYFQGNSAPDKSGLPSDRFSAERTGGSVSTLTIQRTQQEDSAVYLCASSLVTTGEAFFGQGTRLTVV.

This clonotype was seen repeatedly, ten times or more. DNA for the CDR3: TGTGCCAGCAGCTTGGAAACGCTAAGGAATGAGCAGTTCTTC. As protein: CASSLETLRNEQFF. The chain couples TRBV7-9 to TRBJ2-1; D gene unclear. The CDR3 consists of 14 residues. Germline assignment: CDR1 SEHNR and CDR2 FQNEAQ (reference sequence). The ends were cut back, 3 bases at V and 7 bases at J, with 13 bases in the middle.

This clonotype was seen ten or more times. V usage is TRBV7-9 and J usage is TRBJ1-2, with D tentatively TRBD1 (6 bases). Trimming removed 5 bases at V and 8 bases at J, with 18 bases between. Per the germline V gene, CDR1 is SEHNR and CDR2 is FQNEAQ (reference sequence). The CDR3 has 14 amino acids. The DNA of the CDR3 is TGTGCCAGCAGCGATACAGGGATTTCCGTCGGCTACACCTTC. The encoded protein is CASSDTGISVGYTF.

The rearrangement uses TRBV5-4 and TRBJ2-1, with a possible D match to TRBD2 (6 bases). The CDR3 covers 12 residues. V was trimmed by 4 bases and J by 9 bases, leaving 11 bases between them. CDR1 and CDR2 from the germline V gene are SGHNT and YYREEE (reference sequence). The CDR3 sequence: CASSQASVEQFF. The CDR3 DNA sequence: TGTGCCAGCAGCCAGGCTAGCGTTGAGCAGTTCTTC.

This clonotype occurred a few times. The chain employs TRBV14 and TRBJ2-2; possible D gene TRBD1, 5 bases. The CDR3 length is 16 residues. Trimming took off 0 bases at V and 0 bases at J, with 8 bases between the two ends. Germline V gene lookup returns CDR1 SGHDN and CDR2 FVKESK. The CDR3 sequence: CASSQEGRANTGELFF. The CDR3 region has the DNA TGTGCCAGCAGCCAAGAGGGCAGGGCGAACACCGGGGAGCTGTTTTTT.

This clonotype was observed at least ten times. The chain uses TRBV10-3 and TRBJ2-1; TRBD1 aligns across 8 bases. The CDR3 length is 18 residues. Germline values: CDR1 ENHRY, CDR2 SYGVKD. V dropped 2 bases and J dropped 2; count of bases not matched to a gene: 11. The CDR3 nucleotides read TGTGCCATCAGTGAGAAATGGACAGGGACCGATACCTACAATGAGCAGTTCTTC. It codes for CAISEKWTGTDTYNEQFF.

This clonotype came up many times. The gene calls are TRBV12-3 or TRBV12-4 and TRBJ1-5; possible D gene TRBD1, 5 bases. The CDR3 has 16 residues. The V end was cut by 4 bases, the J end by 4 bases, with 17 bases between. This chain's CDR3 is CASSSYPGTGNQPQHF. CDR3 sequence (DNA): TGTGCCAGCAGTTCCTATCCCGGGACGGGGAATCAGCCCCAGCATTTT.

This clonotype appeared many times. The rearrangement uses TRBV29-1 and TRBJ2-2; D might be TRBD1 or TRBD2, each matching 6 bases. V dropped 3 bases and J dropped 0 bases, with 8 bases sitting between them. Germline V CDR1 and CDR2: SQVTM, ANQGSEA. The CDR3 loop spans 14 amino acids. The CDR3 region has the DNA TGCAGCGTTGAGGAGGGGGCGAACACCGGGGAGCTGTTTTTT. It codes for CSVEEGANTGELFF.

The rearrangement joins TRBV12-3 or TRBV12-4 to TRBJ1-6; weak D call: TRBD1 (5 bases). The length of the CDR3 is 14 residues. V was cut by 4 bases and J by 5 bases, with 9 bases left in between. The CDR3 here is CASSSPRDNSPLHF. The CDR3 DNA is TGTGCCAGCAGTTCCCCCAGGGATAATTCACCCCTCCACTTT.

This clonotype was detected ten times or more. The chain recombines TRBV7-2 with TRBJ1-1; tentatively, D is TRBD1 (6 bases). The CDR3 extends over 14 amino acids. Germline loops: CDR1 SGHTA, CDR2 FQGNSA. The V end was cut by 5 bases, the J end by 9 bases, with 19 bases between. The CDR3 reads CASSLAGDTLKAFF. As DNA, the CDR3 is TGTGCCAGCAGCCTCGCAGGGGATACCTTGAAAGCTTTCTTT.

The sample holds one count of this clonotype. This sequence may be a read error, since a much larger clone differs from it by one base. The chain has TRBV7-9 and TRBJ1-2; 7 bases map to TRBD1. Trimming removed 2 bases from V and 4 bases from J; junction bases left unmatched: 4. There are 14 residues in the CDR3. Germline CDR1 reads SEHNR; CDR2 reads FQNEAQ (reference sequence). The CDR3 bases are TGTGCCAGCAGCTTATCGGACAGGACCTATGGCTACACCTTC. Translated: CASSLSDRTYGYTF.

This clonotype appeared a few times. The chain carries TRBV20-1 and TRBJ2-5; a possible D gene is TRBD2 (7 bases). The V and J ends lost 6 bases and 2 bases respectively, with 19 bases between them. Germline V gene lookup returns CDR1 DFQATT and CDR2 SNEGSKA (reference sequence). The CDR3 runs to 15 residues. Here the CDR3 DNA reads TGCAGTGCCCCAAGGGGGGGGAATATGCAAGAGACCCAGTACTTC. It translates to CSAPRGGNMQETQYF.

The table lists this clonotype with many counts. The chain combines TRBV4-3 with TRBJ2-5; possible D gene TRBD1, 7 bases. Trimming stripped 2 bases from V and 5 bases from J, with 21 bases between. The CDR3 covers 17 residues. The germline V gene has CDR1 LGHNA and CDR2 YSLEER. The CDR3 sequence is CASSQWGTRAGGETQYF. CDR3 DNA sequence: TGCGCCAGCAGCCAATGGGGAACTAGGGCAGGGGGGGAGACCCAGTACTTC.

This clonotype was recorded many times. The chain uses TRBV12-3 or TRBV12-4 and TRBJ1-4, with 7 bases identical to TRBD1. The CDR3 consists of 17 residues. The V segment lost 5 bases and the J segment 3 bases; nucleotides outside the gene matches: 12. CDR3 in DNA: TGTGCCAGCAGTCGAACGGGACAGCTAAGCGCTAATGAAAAACTGTTTTTT. Protein: CASSRTGQLSANEKLFF.

This clonotype has a single count. Since a much larger clone is just one base distant, this may be a read error. Since the CDR3 does not end with the conserved phenylalanine or tryptophan, this likely comes from a read error. The V call is TRBV7-2, the J call TRBJ2-4, with 10 bases fitting TRBD2. This CDR3 has 17 amino acids. Trimming at V came to 5 bases and at J to 0 bases, leaving 7 bases not matched to a gene. CDR1 SGHTA and CDR2 FQGNSA come from the germline V gene. The CDR3: CASSLGGLAVAKNIQYC. In DNA form, the CDR3 reads TGTGCCAGCAGCCTGGGCGGACTAGCGGTAGCCAAAAACATTCAGTACTGC.

This clonotype turned up a few times. This rearrangement joins TRBV29-1 to TRBJ1-1; 11 bases align to TRBD1. The CDR3 spans 14 residues. The V gene's germline CDR1 is SQVTM and CDR2 ANQGSEA. V gave up 6 bases and J gave up 0 bases; unmatched junction bases: 3. CDR3 DNA: TGCAGCGTGGGGACAGGGGGGCTGAACACTGAAGCTTTCTTT. Translation gives CSVGTGGLNTEAFF.

The J gene is TRBJ1-5, the V gene TRBV6-1; 7 bases align to TRBD1. Germline-derived CDR1 and CDR2 are MNHNS and SASEGT. The length of the CDR3 is 13 residues. Unmatched junction bases numbered 8, after V lost 8 bases and J lost 7 bases. The DNA for the CDR3 is TGTGCCAGCGGATGGGACAGCACACAGCCCCAGCATTTT. This translates into CASGWDSTQPQHF.

This clonotype was seen ten or more times. J is TRBJ2-3 and V is TRBV11-2; D perhaps matches TRBD2 (6 bases). The CDR3 totals 14 residues. Germline V gives CDR1 SGHAT, CDR2 FQNNGV. The V and J ends lost 6 bases and 6 bases respectively, with 16 bases between them. CDR3 amino acids: CASSSVGSWDTQYF. The CDR3 DNA follows: TGTGCCAGCAGTTCGGTCGGGAGTTGGGATACGCAGTATTTT.

The sample holds many counts of this clonotype. The chain recombines TRBV29-1 with TRBJ2-3; D possibly corresponds to TRBD2 (6 bases). CDR3 length equals 12 residues. Germline V gene lookup returns CDR1 SQVTM and CDR2 ANQGSEA. The ends were cut back, 6 bases at V and 5 bases at J, with 12 bases in the middle. Written as DNA, the CDR3 is TGCAGCGTGCCGGAGGGAGGAGATACGCAGTATTTT. Its translation is CSVPEGGDTQYF.

In its sample, this clonotype was seen a few times. A read error is possible here, since a much larger clone lies one base away. The V gene is TRBV2, the J gene TRBJ2-5; D remains unclear. Trimming took 7 bases from V and 0 from J, leaving 3 bases between them. This CDR3 has 11 residues. The germline V gene encodes CDR1 SNHLY and CDR2 FYNNEI. CDR3 nucleotides: TGTGCCAGCACCTACCAAGAGACCCAGTACTTC. Its translation is CASTYQETQYF. The full variable domain, completed using reference TRBV2 and TRBJ2-5, is EPEVTQTPSHQVTQMGQEVILRCVPISNHLYFYWYRQILGQKVEFLVSFYNNEISEKSEIFDDQFSVERPDGSNFTLKIRSTKLEDSAMYFCASTYQETQYFGPGTRLLVL.

This clonotype was seen only once. This sequence joins TRBV9 and TRBJ2-5, with D possibly called TRBD1 or TRBD2 (6 bases each). The V gene lost 3 bases and the J gene lost 7 bases, with 22 bases spanning the gap. This CDR3 spans 16 amino acids. In germline, CDR1 is SGDLS, CDR2 YYNGEE. The CDR3: CASSGSLGGLPRTQYF. CDR3 nucleotides: TGTGCCAGCAGCGGTTCCCTTGGGGGGCTACCTAGGACCCAGTACTTC.

This clonotype was detected a few times. The chain employs TRBV12-3 or TRBV12-4 and TRBJ1-2, with D possibly matching TRBD1 (5 bases). V lost 7 bases to trimming and J lost 5 bases, with 26 bases between them. This CDR3 region has 17 residues. The DNA for the CDR3 is TGTGCCAGCACCTCCTCGGGGGGTTTGAGAGTTTTGTATGGCTACACCTTC. Its translation: CASTSSGGLRVLYGYTF.

This clonotype was seen many times. CDR3 nucleotide sequence: TGTGCCAGCAGTTTAGAGGGCAGGGAAGGGGATACGCAGTATTTT. This translates into CASSLEGREGDTQYF. The V call is TRBV12-3 or TRBV12-4, the J call TRBJ2-3; TRBD1 might be the D (5 bases). The CDR3 has 15 residues. The V gene lost 1 base and the J gene lost 6 bases, with 14 bases spanning the gap.